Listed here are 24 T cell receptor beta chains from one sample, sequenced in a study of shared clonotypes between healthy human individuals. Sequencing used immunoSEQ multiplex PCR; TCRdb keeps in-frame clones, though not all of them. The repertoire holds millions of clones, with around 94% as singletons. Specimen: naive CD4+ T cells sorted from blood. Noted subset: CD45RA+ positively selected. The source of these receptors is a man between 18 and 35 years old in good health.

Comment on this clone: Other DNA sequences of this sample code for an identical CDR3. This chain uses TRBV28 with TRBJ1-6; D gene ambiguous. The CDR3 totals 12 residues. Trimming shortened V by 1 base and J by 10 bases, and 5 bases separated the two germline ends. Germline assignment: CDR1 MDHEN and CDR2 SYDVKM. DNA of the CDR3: TGTGCCAGCAGTTTATTGGGCTCACCCCTCCACTTT. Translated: CASSLLGSPLHF.

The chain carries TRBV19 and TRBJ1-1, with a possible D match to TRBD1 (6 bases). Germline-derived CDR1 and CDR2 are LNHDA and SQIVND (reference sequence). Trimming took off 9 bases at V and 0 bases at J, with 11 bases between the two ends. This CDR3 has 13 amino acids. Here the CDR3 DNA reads TGTGCCAGCAGGGGAAGCCTGAACACTGAAGCTTTCTTT. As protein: CASRGSLNTEAFF. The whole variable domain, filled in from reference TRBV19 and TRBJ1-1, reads DGGITQSPKYLFRKEGQNVTLSCEQNLNHDAMYWYRQDPGQGLRLIYYSQIVNDFQKGDIAEGYSVSREKKESFPLTVTSAQKNPTAFYLCASRGSLNTEAFFGQGTRLTVV.

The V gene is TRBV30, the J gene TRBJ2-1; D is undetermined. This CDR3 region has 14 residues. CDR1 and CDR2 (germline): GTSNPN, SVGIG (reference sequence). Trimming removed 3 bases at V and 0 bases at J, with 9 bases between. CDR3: CAWRERVSYNEQFF. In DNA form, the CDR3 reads TGTGCCTGGAGGGAGAGAGTCTCCTACAATGAGCAGTTCTTC. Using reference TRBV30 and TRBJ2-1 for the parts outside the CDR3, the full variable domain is SQTIHQWPATLVQPVGSPLSLECTVEGTSNPNLYWYRQAAGRGLQLLFYSVGIGQISSEVPQNLSASRPQDRQFILSSKKLLLSDSGFYLCAWRERVSYNEQFFGPGTRLTVL.

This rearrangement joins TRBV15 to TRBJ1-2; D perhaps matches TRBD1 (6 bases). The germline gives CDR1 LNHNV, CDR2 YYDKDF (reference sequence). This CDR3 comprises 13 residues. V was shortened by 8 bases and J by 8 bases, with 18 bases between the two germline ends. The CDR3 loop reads CATSYRDRRGYTF. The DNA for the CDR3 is TGTGCCACCTCGTACAGGGATCGGAGGGGCTACACCTTC.

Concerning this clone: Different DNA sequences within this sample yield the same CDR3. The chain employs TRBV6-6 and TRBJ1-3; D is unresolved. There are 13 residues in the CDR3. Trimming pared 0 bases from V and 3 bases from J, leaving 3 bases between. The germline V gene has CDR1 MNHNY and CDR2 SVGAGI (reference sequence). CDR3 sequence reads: CASSYSSGNTIYF. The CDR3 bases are TGTGCCAGCAGTTACTCGAGTGGAAACACCATATATTTT.

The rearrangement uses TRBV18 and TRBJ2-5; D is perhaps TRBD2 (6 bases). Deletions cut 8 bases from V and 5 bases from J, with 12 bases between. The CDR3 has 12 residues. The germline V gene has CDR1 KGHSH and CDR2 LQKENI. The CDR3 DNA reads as TGTGCCAGCCGTGGGGCGGGGGAGACCCAGTACTTC. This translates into CASRGAGETQYF.

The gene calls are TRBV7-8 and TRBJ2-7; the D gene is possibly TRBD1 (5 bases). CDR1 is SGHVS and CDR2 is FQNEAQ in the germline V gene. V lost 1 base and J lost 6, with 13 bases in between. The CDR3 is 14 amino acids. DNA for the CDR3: TGTGCCAGCAGCTTAGAAAGGGGTGAATTCGAGCAGTACTTC. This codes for CASSLERGEFEQYF.

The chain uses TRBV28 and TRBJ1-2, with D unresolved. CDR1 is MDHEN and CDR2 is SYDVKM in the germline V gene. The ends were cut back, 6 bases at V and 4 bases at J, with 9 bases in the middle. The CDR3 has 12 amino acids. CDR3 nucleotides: TGTGCCAGCAGCACCGATTTCTATGGCTACACCTTC. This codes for CASSTDFYGYTF.

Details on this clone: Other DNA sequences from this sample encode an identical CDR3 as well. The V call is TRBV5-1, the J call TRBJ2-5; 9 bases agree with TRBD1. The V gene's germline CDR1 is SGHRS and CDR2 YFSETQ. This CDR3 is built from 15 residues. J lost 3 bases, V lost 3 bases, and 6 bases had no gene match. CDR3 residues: CASSSTGTGKETQYF. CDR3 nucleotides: TGCGCCAGCAGCTCCACCGGGACAGGGAAAGAGACCCAGTACTTC.

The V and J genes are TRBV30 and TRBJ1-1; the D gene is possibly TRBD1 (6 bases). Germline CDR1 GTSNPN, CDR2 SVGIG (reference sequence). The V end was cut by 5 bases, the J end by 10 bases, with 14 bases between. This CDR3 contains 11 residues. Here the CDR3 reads CAWGWGPGAFF. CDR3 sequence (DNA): TGTGCCTGGGGGTGGGGGCCTGGAGCTTTCTTT.

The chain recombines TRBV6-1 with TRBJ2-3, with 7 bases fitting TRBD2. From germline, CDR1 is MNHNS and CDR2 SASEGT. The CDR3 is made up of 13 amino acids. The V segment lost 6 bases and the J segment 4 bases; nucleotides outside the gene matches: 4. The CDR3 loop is CASRAGGSDTQYF. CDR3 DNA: TGTGCCAGCAGGGCCGGGGGGTCAGATACGCAGTATTTT.

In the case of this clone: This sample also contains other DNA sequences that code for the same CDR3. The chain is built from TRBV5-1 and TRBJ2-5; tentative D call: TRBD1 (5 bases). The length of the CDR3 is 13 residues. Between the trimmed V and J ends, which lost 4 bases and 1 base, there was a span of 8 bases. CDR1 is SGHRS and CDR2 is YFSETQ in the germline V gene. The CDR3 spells CASSLDSQETQYF. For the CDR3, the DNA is TGCGCCAGCAGCCTAGACAGCCAAGAGACCCAGTACTTC.

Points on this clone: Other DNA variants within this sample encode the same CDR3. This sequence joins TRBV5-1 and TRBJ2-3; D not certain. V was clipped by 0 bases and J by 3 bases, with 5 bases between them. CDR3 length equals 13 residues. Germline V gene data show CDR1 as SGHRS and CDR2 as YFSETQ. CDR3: CASSLVPTDTQYF. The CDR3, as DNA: TGCGCCAGCAGCTTGGTGCCAACAGATACGCAGTATTTT.

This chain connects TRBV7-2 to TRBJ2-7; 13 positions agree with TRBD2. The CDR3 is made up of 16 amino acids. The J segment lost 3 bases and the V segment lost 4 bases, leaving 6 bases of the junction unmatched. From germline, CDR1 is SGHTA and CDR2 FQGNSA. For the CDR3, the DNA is TGTGCCAGCAGCTCAAGGACTAGCGGGAGAATCTACGAGCAGTACTTC. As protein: CASSSRTSGRIYEQYF.

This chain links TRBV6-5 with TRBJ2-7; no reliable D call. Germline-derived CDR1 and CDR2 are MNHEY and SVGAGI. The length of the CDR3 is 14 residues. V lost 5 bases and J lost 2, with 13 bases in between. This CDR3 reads CASSEVQGTYEQYF. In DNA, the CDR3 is TGTGCCAGCAGTGAGGTACAAGGAACCTACGAGCAGTACTTC.

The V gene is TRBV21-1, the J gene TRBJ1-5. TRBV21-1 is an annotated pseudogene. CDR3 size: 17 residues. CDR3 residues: CASSKDSRSYSNQPQHF. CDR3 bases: TGTGCCAGCAGCAAAGATTCGCGGTCCTATAGCAATCAGCCCCAGCATTTT.

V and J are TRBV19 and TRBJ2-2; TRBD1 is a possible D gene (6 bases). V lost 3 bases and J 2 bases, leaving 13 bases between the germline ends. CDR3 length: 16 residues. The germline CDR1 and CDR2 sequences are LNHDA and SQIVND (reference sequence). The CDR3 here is CASSMGAGANTGELFF. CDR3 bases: TGTGCCAGTAGTATGGGGGCAGGGGCTAACACCGGGGAGCTGTTTTTT.

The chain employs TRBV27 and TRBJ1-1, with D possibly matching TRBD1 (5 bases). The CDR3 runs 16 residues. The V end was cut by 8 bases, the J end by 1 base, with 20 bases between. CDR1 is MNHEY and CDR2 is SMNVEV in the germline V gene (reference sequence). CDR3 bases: TGTGCCAGCGGTTACTCAGGGCTTCGTGGGAACACTGAAGCTTTCTTT. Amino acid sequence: CASGYSGLRGNTEAFF.

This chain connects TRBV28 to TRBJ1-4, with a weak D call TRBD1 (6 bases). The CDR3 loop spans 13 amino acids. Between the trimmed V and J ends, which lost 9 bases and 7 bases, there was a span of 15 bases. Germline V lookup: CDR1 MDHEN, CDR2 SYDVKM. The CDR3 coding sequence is TGTGCCAGTCACGGGGGGCGACGTGAAAAACTGTTTTTT. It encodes CASHGGRREKLFF.

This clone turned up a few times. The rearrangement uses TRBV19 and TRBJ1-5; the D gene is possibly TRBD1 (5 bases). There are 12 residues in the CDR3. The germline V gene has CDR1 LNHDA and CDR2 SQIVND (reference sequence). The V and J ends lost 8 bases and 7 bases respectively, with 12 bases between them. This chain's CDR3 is CASRGVGQPQHF. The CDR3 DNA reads TGTGCCAGTCGAGGGGTTGGGCAGCCCCAGCATTTT.

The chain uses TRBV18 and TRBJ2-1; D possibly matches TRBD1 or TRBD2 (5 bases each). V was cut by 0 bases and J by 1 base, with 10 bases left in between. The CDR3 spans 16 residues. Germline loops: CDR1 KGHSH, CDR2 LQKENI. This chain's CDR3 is CASSPPGTGSYNEQFF. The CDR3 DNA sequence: TGTGCCAGCTCACCACCCGGGACGGGGTCCTACAATGAGCAGTTCTTC.

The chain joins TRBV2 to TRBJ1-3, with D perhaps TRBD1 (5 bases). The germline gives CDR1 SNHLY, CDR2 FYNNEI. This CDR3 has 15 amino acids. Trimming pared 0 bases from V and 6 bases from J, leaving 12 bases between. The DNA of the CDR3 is TGTGCCAGCAGTGAAGCAACGCAGGGTGAAAACACCATATATTTT. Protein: CASSEATQGENTIYF.

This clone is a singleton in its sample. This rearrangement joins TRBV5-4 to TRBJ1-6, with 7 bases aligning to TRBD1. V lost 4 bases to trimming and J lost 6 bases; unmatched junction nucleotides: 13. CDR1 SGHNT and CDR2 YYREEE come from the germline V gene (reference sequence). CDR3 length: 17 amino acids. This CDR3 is CASSDPRQGTSNSPLHF. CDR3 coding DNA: TGTGCCAGCAGCGACCCGCGACAGGGTACATCTAATTCACCCCTCCACTTT.

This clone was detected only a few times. CDR3 in amino acids: CASSADRGDYGYTF. The CDR3 region has the DNA TGTGCCAGCAGTGCTGACAGGGGAGACTATGGCTACACCTTC. The chain has TRBV6-4 and TRBJ1-2; the match to TRBD1 covers 8 bases. Germline V gene sequence: CDR1 MRHNA, CDR2 SNTAGT. V shed 4 bases, J shed 3 bases, and the junction held 4 bases outside the gene matches. The CDR3 runs 14 residues.